This entry concerns a single TCR beta chain. This sample's time point: neoterminal ileum biopsy at postoperative endoscopy, about 6 months after surgery. V was shortened by 1 base and J by 11 bases, with 20 bases between the two germline ends. The CDR3 has 16 amino acids. Germline V CDR1 and CDR2: MNHNS, SASEGT. This sample is drawn from a study of T cell repertoires in ileal Crohn's disease. About the study: Median disease duration was around eight years; 35% to 45% smoked at surgery. Operated complications were stricturing disease (approximately 60%) and penetrating disease (approximately 39%).

Sequencing used immunoSEQ multiplex PCR; TCRdb keeps in-frame clones, though not all of them. The table lists some 11,000 clones, 55% to 80% of them singletons. Input material: ileal tissue. The chain couples TRBV6-1 to TRBJ1-4; D is unresolved. The source is an adult with Crohn's disease. CDR3 in DNA: TGTGCCAGCAGTGAAGTCGGAGGCGGCGGATCGGCGAAACTGTTTTTT. It is translated as CASSEVGGGGSAKLFF.